The 15 T cell receptor beta chains in this list originate from one sample, sequenced in a study of T cells after yellow fever vaccination. Using its own MiXCR run on the 5' RACE reads, TCRdb lists one record per CDR3 protein. The sample carries around 40,000 distinct CDR3 sequences, roughly 6.4% recorded once. This sample comprised CD8+ T cells not binding an NS4B(214-222) dextramer, sorted from PBMCs, obtained 45 days after the yellow fever booster vaccination. Source of these receptors: a man between 25 and 39 years old who received the YFV17D yellow fever vaccine.

This chain uses TRBV7-6 with TRBJ2-3, with 10 bases that match TRBD2. V gave up 7 bases and J gave up 2 bases; unmatched junction bases: 12. CDR3 size: 17 residues. Germline V gives CDR1 SGHVS, CDR2 FNYEAQ. The DNA of the CDR3 is TGTGCCAGCACCCTAGCGGGAGATCCAGGCCCCACAGATACGCAGTATTTT. Translated: CASTLAGDPGPTDTQYF.

The table lists this clonotype with many counts. V is TRBV5-1 and J is TRBJ1-2, with TRBD1 identical over 8 bases. The CDR3 length is 13 residues. V was pared by 4 bases and J by 8 bases, with 7 bases of the junction left unmatched. Per the germline V gene, CDR1 is SGHRS and CDR2 is YFSETQ. In nucleotides, the CDR3 is TGCGCCAGCAGCCATGGACAGGGATGGGGCTACACCTTC. Encoded protein: CASSHGQGWGYTF.

This chain uses TRBV20-1 with TRBJ2-1; D unresolved. Looked up from germline, CDR1 is DFQATT and CDR2 is SNEGSKA (reference sequence). V lost 5 bases, J lost 4 bases, and 18 bases lay in between. The CDR3 length is 15 residues. The chain's CDR3 is CSAEEVGLAYNEQFF. DNA of the CDR3: TGCAGTGCTGAAGAGGTTGGCTTAGCTTACAATGAGCAGTTCTTC.

The V gene is TRBV20-1, the J gene TRBJ2-7, with D perhaps matching TRBD1 (6 bases). V was pared by 0 bases and J by 5 bases, with 14 bases between. The CDR3 loop spans 14 amino acids. In germline, CDR1 is DFQATT, CDR2 SNEGSKA (reference sequence). The CDR3 coding sequence is TGCAGTGCTAGAGATACAGGGTTTGTCGACGAGCAGTACTTC. Protein: CSARDTGFVDEQYF.

This rearrangement joins TRBV21-1 to TRBJ1-5; TRBD1, the D gene given by the table, was not confirmed from the DNA. TRBV21-1 is flagged as a pseudogene. CDR3 length: 19 amino acids. The DNA for the CDR3 is TGTGCCAGCAGCAAAGTAGGGGCTGTAGGGTCTTATAGCAATCAGCCCCAGCATTTT. Protein: CASSKVGAVGSYSNQPQHF.

This clonotype was counted at least ten times. Here the CDR3 DNA reads TGCGCCAGCAGCCAAGTTAAAGGCAGCTCCTACGAGCAGTACTTC. Translation gives CASSQVKGSSYEQYF. The J gene is TRBJ2-7, the V gene TRBV4-3; D ambiguous. CDR1 and CDR2 from the germline V gene are LGHNA and YSLEER. CDR3 size: 15 residues. The V gene lost 1 base and the J gene lost 0 bases, with 10 bases spanning the gap.

In its sample, this clonotype was seen many times. The chain links TRBV9 to TRBJ2-5; TRBD2 matches at 11 bases. This CDR3 is built from 15 residues. With 4 bases clipped from V and 1 base from J, the junction kept 3 bases outside the gene matches. CDR1 SGDLS and CDR2 YYNGEE come from the germline V gene. For the CDR3, the DNA is TGTGCCAGCAGCACGGGACTAGCGGCCCAAGAGACCCAGTACTTC. Its translation is CASSTGLAAQETQYF.

The chain employs TRBV10-2 and TRBJ1-5; D uncertain. V was trimmed by 6 bases and J by 0 bases, leaving 9 bases between them. The CDR3 has 14 amino acids. CDR1 WSHSY and CDR2 SAAADI come from the germline V gene. The CDR3 nucleotides are TGCGCCAGCAGGGGGTTAAATAGCAATCAGCCCCAGCATTTT. Encoded protein: CASRGLNSNQPQHF.

This clonotype was picked up a small number of times. The chain links TRBV12-3 or TRBV12-4 to TRBJ1-1; the D is unclear. V lost 4 bases and J lost 3, with 21 bases in between. This CDR3 is 17 amino acids long. CDR3 sequence (DNA): TGTGCCAGCAGTTCCGATCTTGGGTTCCAATTTGACACTGAAGCTTTCTTT. Protein: CASSSDLGFQFDTEAFF.

This clonotype was seen many times. This sequence joins TRBV27 and TRBJ2-7; D is uncertain. Germline V gene lookup returns CDR1 MNHEY and CDR2 SMNVEV (reference sequence). This CDR3 contains 13 residues. V lost 4 bases to trimming and J lost 0 bases, with 7 bases between them. The CDR3 here is CASSSPSSYEQYF. The CDR3 DNA follows: TGTGCCAGCAGTTCCCCCAGCTCCTACGAGCAGTACTTC.

This clonotype was seen many times. The V and J genes are TRBV6-5 and TRBJ1-3, with D possibly being TRBD1 (6 bases). The CDR3 consists of 17 residues. CDR1 is MNHEY and CDR2 is SVGAGI in the germline V gene. The ends were cut back, 0 bases at V and 0 bases at J, with 12 bases in the middle. The CDR3 loop reads CASSYSTGPHSGNTIYF. For the CDR3, the DNA is TGTGCCAGCAGTTACTCCACAGGGCCCCACTCTGGAAACACCATATATTTT.

About this clonotype itself: Possible read error: a much larger clone is one base away. V usage is TRBV12-3 or TRBV12-4 and J usage is TRBJ2-2, with TRBD1 matching 10 bases. The length of the CDR3 is 15 residues. CDR3 nucleotide sequence: TGTGCCAGCAGCGGGGGACAGGGGAAGGCCGGGGAGCTGTCTTTT. It encodes CASSGGQGKAGELSF.

This clonotype was detected many times. The chain is built from TRBV24-1 and TRBJ2-1, with no clear D. This CDR3 comprises 14 residues. Germline assignment: CDR1 KGHDR and CDR2 SFDVKD. V lost 0 bases and J 4 bases, leaving 6 bases between the germline ends. The CDR3 region has the DNA TGTGCCACCAGTGATTTGTTCGGGTACAATGAGCAGTTCTTC. It translates to CATSDLFGYNEQFF.

In its sample, this clonotype was seen many times. The V call is TRBV4-3, the J call TRBJ2-7; 11 bases align to TRBD1. CDR3 size: 13 residues. Trimming at V came to 5 bases and at J to 6 bases, leaving 3 bases not matched to a gene. CDR1 is LGHNA, CDR2 YSLEER, per germline. This CDR3 reads CASSWTGGSEQYF. The CDR3 DNA reads TGCGCCAGCAGCTGGACAGGGGGCAGCGAGCAGTACTTC.

In this sample, this clonotype turned up many times. The genes are TRBV20-1 and TRBJ2-5; D might be TRBD1 or TRBD2, each matching 6 bases. The CDR3 has 13 residues. Trimming took 3 bases from V and 4 from J, leaving 12 bases between them. CDR1 is DFQATT and CDR2 is SNEGSKA in the germline V gene (reference sequence). CDR3 region: CSARDGGRETQYF. CDR3 nucleotides: TGCAGTGCTAGGGACGGGGGCCGAGAGACCCAGTACTTC.